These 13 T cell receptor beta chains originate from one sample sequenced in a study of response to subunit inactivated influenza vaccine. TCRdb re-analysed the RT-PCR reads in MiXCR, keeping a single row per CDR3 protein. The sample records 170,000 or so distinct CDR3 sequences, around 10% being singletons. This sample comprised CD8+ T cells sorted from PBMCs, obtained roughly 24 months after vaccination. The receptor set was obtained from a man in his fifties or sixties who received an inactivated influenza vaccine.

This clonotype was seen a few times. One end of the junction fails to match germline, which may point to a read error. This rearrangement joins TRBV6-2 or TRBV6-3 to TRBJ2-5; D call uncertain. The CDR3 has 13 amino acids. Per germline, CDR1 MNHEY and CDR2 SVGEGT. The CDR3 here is CASSYPPGLLLDF. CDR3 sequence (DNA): TGTGCCAGCAGTTACCCCCCGGGCCTACTCCTGGACTTC.

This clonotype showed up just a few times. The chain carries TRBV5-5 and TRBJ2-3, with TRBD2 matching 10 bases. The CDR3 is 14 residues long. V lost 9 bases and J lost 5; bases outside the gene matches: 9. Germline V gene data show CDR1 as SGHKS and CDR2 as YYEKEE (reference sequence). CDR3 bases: TGTGCCACCGGGCTAGCGGGAGTACAAGATACGCAGTATTTT. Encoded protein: CATGLAGVQDTQYF.

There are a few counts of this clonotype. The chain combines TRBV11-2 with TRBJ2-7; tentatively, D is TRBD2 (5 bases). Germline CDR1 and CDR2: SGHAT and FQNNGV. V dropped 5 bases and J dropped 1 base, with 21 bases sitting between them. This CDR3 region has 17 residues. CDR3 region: CASSVVVGMEKSYEQYF. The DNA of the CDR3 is TGTGCCAGCAGCGTCGTCGTCGGGATGGAAAAGTCCTACGAGCAGTACTTC.

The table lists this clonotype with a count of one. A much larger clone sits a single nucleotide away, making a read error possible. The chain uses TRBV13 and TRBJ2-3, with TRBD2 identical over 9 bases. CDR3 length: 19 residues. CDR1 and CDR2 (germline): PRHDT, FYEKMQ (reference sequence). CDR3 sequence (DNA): TGTGCCAGCAGCTTAATTTCCTCCGTGACTAGCGGTTTCACAGATACGCGGTATTTT. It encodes CASSLISSVTSGFTDTRYF.

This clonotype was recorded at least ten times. The CDR3 sequence: CASSQDLRADSGNNEQFF. Here the CDR3 DNA reads TGCGCCAGCAGCCAAGATCTCAGAGCGGACTCGGGGAACAATGAGCAGTTCTTC. V usage is TRBV4-3 and J usage is TRBJ2-1; D is possibly TRBD2 (5 bases). The CDR3 runs 18 residues. CDR1 and CDR2 from the germline V gene are LGHNA and YSLEER. Trimming took 0 bases from V and 5 from J, leaving 20 bases between them.

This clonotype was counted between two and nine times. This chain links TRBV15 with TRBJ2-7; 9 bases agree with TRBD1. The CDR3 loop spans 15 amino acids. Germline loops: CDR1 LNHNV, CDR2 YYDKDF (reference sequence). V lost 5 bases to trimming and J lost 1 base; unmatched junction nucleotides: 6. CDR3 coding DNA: TGTGCCACCAGCTTCGGGACAGGGCTTTCCTACGAGCAGTACTTC. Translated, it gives CATSFGTGLSYEQYF.

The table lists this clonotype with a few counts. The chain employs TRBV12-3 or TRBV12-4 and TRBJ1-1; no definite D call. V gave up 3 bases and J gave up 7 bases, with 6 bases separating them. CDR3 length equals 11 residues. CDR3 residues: CASSFKGEAFF. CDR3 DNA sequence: TGTGCCAGCAGTTTCAAAGGTGAAGCTTTCTTT.

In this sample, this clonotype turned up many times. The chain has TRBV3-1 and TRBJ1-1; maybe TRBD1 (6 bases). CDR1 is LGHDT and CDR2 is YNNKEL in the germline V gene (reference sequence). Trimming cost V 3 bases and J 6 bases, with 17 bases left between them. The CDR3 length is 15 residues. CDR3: CASSHFRDNLAEAFF. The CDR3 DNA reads TGTGCCAGCAGCCACTTCCGGGACAATCTTGCTGAAGCTTTCTTT.

The CDR3 spells CASSLGSVLTENYGYTF. The CDR3 nucleotides are TGTGCCAGCAGCTTAGGTTCCGTATTGACAGAAAACTATGGCTACACCTTC. The J gene is TRBJ1-2, the V gene TRBV7-2, with a tentative D call TRBD1 (5 bases). This CDR3 comprises 17 residues. Per the germline V gene, CDR1 is SGHTA and CDR2 is FQGNSA. V lost 1 base to trimming and J lost 2 bases, with 17 bases between them.

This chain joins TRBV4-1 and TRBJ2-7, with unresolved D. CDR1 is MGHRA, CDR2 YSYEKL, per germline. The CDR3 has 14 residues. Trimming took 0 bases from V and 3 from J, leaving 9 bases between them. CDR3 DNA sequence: TGCGCCAGCAGCCAAGATGACTCTTTCTACGAGCAGTACTTC. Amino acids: CASSQDDSFYEQYF.

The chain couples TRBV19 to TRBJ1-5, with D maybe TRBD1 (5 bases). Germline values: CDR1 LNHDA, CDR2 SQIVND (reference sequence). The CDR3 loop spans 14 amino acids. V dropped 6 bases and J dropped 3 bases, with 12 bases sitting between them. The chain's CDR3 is CASSIRESNQPQHF. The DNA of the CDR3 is TGTGCCAGTAGCATCAGGGAATCCAATCAGCCCCAGCATTTT.

The CDR3 sequence is CASRPSKIPGYEQYF. The CDR3 DNA sequence: TGTGCCAGCCGCCCTTCCAAAATCCCAGGCTACGAGCAGTACTTC. The chain is built from TRBV3-1 and TRBJ2-7; no definite D call. The CDR3 sequence is 15 residues long. V was clipped by 8 bases and J by 3 bases, with 20 bases between them. Germline V lookup: CDR1 LGHDT, CDR2 YNNKEL (reference sequence).

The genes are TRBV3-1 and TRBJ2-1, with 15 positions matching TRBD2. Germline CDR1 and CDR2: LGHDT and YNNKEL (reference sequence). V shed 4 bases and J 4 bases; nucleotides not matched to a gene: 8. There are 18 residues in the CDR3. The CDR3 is CASSPPGLAGGLYNEQFF. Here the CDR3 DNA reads TGTGCCAGCAGCCCGCCCGGACTAGCGGGGGGGCTTTACAATGAGCAGTTCTTC.